One TCR beta chain is described in this entry. Its antigen is still unknown. This entry belongs to a study of Ad26.COV2.S vaccination and SARS-CoV-2 variants. In the study overall: The authors gave Ad26.COV2.S intramuscularly, either once or twice 56 days apart.

V was clipped by 0 bases and J by 0 bases, with 9 bases between them. Germline loops: CDR1 SGHVS, CDR2 FNYEAQ. The CDR3 totals 15 residues. As for treatment: some 20 received Ad26.COV2.S at low or high dose, single or two shots; roughly 5 received placebo; per-sample allocation not given. It was on day 63 after the first vaccine or placebo injection that samples were taken. TCRdb keeps only in-frame clones here, not all; method: immunoSEQ multiplex PCR. This table holds about 460,000 clones, about 89% found once. Findings and limits, study-wide: The placebo group had lower spike-specific TCR breadth than the vaccine recipients did.

This specimen was peripheral blood, taken in a trial of Ad26.COV2.S vaccine versus placebo. V is TRBV7-6 and J is TRBJ2-7; D possibly uses TRBD1 or TRBD2 (5 bases each). The clonotype was recovered from a person aged 18 to 65 who received the Ad26.COV2.S COVID-19 vaccine or a placebo. The CDR3 reads CASSLAPGSSYEQYF. As DNA, the CDR3 is TGTGCCAGCAGCTTAGCCCCAGGGAGCTCCTACGAGCAGTACTTC.